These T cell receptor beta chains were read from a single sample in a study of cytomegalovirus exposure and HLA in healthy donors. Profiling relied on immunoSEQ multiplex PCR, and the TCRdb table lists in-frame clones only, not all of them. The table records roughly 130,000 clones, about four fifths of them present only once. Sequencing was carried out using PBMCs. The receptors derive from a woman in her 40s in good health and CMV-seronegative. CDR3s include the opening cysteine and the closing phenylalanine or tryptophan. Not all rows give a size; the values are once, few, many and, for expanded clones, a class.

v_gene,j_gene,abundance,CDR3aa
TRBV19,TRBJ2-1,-,CASKGQYNEQFF
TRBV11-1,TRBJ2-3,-,CASSLAPGAGTDTQYF
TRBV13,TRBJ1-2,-,CASSLGQGRAGGYTF
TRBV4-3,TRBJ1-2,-,CASSQPPGQGEVDTF
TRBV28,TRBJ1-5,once,CASSWASGNQPQHF
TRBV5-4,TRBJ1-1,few,CASSSLGEVTEAFF
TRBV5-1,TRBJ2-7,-,CASSSVGGAYEQYF
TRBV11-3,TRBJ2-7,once,CASSLGGGGSYYEQYF
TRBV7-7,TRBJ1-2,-,CASSLVAGGSDGYTF
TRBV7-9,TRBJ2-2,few,CASSPSGGNTGELFF
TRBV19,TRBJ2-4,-,CASSIAAGENIQYF
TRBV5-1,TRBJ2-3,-,CASSLAPDRQSTDTQYF